This TCR beta chain was retrieved from a study of CD8 T cells in Susac syndrome. The CDR3 length is 12 residues. Trimming took 4 bases from V and 6 from J, leaving 9 bases between them. CDR1 is SGHTA, CDR2 FQGNSA, per germline. With random hexamers, about 0.45 to 1 ug RNA was reverse transcribed. TCR beta CDR3 was amplified by immunoSEQ covering 54 Vbeta and 13 Jbeta. TCRdb re-analysed the immunoSEQ multiplex PCR reads in MiXCR, keeping a single row per CDR3 protein. The sample includes 200,000 to 300,000 distinct CDR3 sequences, 90% to 95% seen only once; the top ten take approximately 0.07%. This TCR was recovered from a human donor with multiple sclerosis. The chain is built from TRBV7-2 and TRBJ1-2, with D possibly TRBD1 on 5 matching bases. The sample was CD4+ T cells from PBMCs. This CDR3 reads CASSSGRNGYTF. The CDR3 nucleotides are TGTGCCAGCAGCTCAGGGAGGAATGGCTACACCTTC.